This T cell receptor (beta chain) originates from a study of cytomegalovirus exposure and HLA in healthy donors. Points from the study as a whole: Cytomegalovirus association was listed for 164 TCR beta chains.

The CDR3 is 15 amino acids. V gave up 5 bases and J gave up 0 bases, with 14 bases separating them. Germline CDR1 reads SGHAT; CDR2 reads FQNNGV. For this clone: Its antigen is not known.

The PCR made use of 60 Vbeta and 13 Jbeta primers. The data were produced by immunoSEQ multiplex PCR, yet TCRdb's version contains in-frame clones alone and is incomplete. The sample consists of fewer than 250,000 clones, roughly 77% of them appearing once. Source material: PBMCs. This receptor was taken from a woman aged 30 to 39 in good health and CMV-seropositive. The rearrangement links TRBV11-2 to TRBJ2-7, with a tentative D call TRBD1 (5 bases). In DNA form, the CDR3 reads TGTGCCAGCAGCCTTACCGACAGTTTCTCCTACGAGCAGTACTTC. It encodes CASSLTDSFSYEQYF.